These 3 T cell receptor beta chains originate from one sample sequenced in a study of blood T cell repertoires in COVID-19 (TCRdb year 2020). The library was built by means of the immunoSEQ multiplex PCR assay. The clones in this table, taken by TCRdb from immuneACCESS, are in-frame only. Not every clone is retained; where verified, under half of the shortfall comes from an unresolved V gene, and the cause of the rest is unknown. The sample data list around 250,000 clones, and around 81% of these were observed just once. The top ten constitute 4.4% of the sample. The sequenced sample consisted of peripheral blood. These receptors all stem from a man aged 50-59 years with active or convalescent COVID-19.

The rearrangement uses TRBV7-8 and TRBJ1-6; no clear D. V lost 5 bases to trimming and J lost 0 bases, with 11 bases between them. This CDR3 spans 16 amino acids. Germline CDR1 and CDR2: SGHVS and FQNEAQ. CDR3 DNA sequence: TGTGCCAGCAGCCCCTCCGGTAGCTCCTATAATTCACCCCTCCACTTT. Protein product: CASSPSGSSYNSPLHF.

The V and J genes are TRBV27 and TRBJ2-2; D ambiguous. CDR1 and CDR2 (germline): MNHEY, SMNVEV (reference sequence). The CDR3 consists of 17 residues. Trimming pared 2 bases from V and 0 bases from J, leaving 13 bases between. The CDR3 sequence: CASSLKQTITNTGELFF. The CDR3 region has the DNA TGTGCCAGCAGTTTAAAACAGACAATTACGAACACCGGGGAGCTGTTTTTT.

Comments on this clone: Other DNA sequences in the same sample also yield this CDR3. The chain recombines TRBV5-4 with TRBJ1-2; the match to TRBD1 covers 8 bases. Germline loops: CDR1 SGHNT, CDR2 YYREEE (reference sequence). The V segment lost 6 bases and the J segment 4 bases; nucleotides outside the gene matches: 17. CDR3 length equals 17 residues. The CDR3 DNA is TGTGCCAGCAACTCCCGCGGGACAGGCCCGATCGGCTATGGCTACACCTTC. This codes for CASNSRGTGPIGYGYTF. The full variable domain, with the rest looked up from reference TRBV5-4 and TRBJ1-2, is ETGVTQSPTHLIKTRGQQVTLRCSSQSGHNTVSWYQQALGQGPQFIFQYYREEENGRGNFPPRFSGLQFPNYSSELNVNALELDDSALYLCASNSRGTGPIGYGYTFGSGTRLTVV.